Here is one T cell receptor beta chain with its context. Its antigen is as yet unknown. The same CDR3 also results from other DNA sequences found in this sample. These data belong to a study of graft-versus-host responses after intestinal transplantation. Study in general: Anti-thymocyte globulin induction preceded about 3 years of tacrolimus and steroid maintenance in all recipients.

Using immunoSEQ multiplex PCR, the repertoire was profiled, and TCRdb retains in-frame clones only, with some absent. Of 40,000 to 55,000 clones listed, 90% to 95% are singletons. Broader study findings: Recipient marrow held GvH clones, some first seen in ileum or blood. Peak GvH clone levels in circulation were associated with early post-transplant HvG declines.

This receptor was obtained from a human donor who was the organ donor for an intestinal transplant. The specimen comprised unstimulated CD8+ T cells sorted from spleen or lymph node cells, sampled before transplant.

CDR3 protein: CASSQEIYRDRKSSYNSPLHF. CDR3 nucleotide sequence: TGCGCCAGCAGCCAAGAGATTTATCGGGACAGGAAGAGCTCCTATAATTCACCCCTCCACTTT. The V gene is TRBV4-3, the J gene TRBJ1-6, with TRBD1 matching 8 bases. This CDR3 has 21 amino acids. CDR1 is LGHNA and CDR2 is YSLEER in the germline V gene. Losses at the gene ends were 0 bases for V and 0 bases for J; bases not matched to a gene: 13.